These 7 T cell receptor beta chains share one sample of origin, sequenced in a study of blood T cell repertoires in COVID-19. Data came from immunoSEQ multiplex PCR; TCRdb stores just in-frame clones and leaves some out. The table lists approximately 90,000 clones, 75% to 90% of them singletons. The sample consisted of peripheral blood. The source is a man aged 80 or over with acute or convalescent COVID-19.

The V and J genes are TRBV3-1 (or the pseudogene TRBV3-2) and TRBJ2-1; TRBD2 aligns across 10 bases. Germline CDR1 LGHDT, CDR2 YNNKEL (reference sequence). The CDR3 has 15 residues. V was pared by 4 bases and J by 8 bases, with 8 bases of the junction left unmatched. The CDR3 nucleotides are TGTGCCAGCAGCCCCACAGCGGGAGGGCCTTATGAGCAGTTCTTC. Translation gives CASSPTAGGPYEQFF.

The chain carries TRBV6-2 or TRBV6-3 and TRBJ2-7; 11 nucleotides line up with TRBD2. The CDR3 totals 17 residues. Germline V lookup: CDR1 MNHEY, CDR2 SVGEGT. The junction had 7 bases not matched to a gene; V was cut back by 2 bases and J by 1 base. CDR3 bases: TGTGCCAGCAGTTACGCGACTAGCGGGAAACCTTCCTACGAGCAGTACTTC. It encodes CASSYATSGKPSYEQYF.

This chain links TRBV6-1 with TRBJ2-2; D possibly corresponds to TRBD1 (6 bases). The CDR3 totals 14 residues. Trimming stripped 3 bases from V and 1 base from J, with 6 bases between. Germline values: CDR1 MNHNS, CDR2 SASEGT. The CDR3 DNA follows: TGTGCCAGCAGTGAGACAGGGAACACCGGGGAGCTGTTTTTT. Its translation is CASSETGNTGELFF.

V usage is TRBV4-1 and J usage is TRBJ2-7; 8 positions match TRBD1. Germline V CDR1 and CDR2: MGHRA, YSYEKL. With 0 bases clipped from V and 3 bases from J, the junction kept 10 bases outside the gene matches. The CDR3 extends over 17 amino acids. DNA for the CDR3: TGCGCCAGCAGCCAAGATATAGGGGGCGGGACAGGCTACGAGCAGTACTTC. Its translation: CASSQDIGGGTGYEQYF.

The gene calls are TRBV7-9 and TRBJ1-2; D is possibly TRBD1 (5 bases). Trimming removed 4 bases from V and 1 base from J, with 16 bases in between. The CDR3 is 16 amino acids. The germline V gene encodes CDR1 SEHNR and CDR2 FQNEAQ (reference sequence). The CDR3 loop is CASSWGGQGGNYGYTF. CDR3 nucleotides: TGTGCCAGCAGCTGGGGAGGTCAGGGTGGTAACTATGGCTACACCTTC. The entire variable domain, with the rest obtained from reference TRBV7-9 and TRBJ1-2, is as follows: DTGVSQNPRHKITKRGQNVTFRCDPISEHNRLYWYRQTLGQGPEFLTYFQNEAQLEKSRLLSDRFSAERPKGSFSTLEIQRTEQGDSAMYLCASSWGGQGGNYGYTFGSGTRLTVV.

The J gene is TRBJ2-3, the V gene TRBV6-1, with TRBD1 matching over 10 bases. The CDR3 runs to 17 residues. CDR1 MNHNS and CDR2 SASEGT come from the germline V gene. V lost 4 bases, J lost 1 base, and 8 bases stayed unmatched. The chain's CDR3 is CASSATTGGDGTDTQYF. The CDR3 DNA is TGTGCCAGCAGTGCCACGACAGGGGGCGACGGCACAGATACGCAGTATTTT.

In DNA, the CDR3 is TGTGCCAGTAGCCAGGCCGGAGGACCGACAAAAGAAGCTTTCTTT. It is translated as CASSQAGGPTKEAFF. The chain recombines TRBV19 with TRBJ1-1; D call uncertain. V lost 6 bases to trimming and J lost 8 bases, with 22 bases between them. The germline gives CDR1 LNHDA, CDR2 SQIVND (reference sequence). This CDR3 is built from 15 residues.